This record looks at one TCR beta chain sequence and its context. Its specificity is not known. Per the germline V gene, CDR1 is SGHRS and CDR2 is YFSETQ. This CDR3 is built from 16 residues. Trimming cost V 4 bases and J 6 bases; bases outside gene matches: 8. A second about 7 to 11 cycle PCR used barcoded and J-beta primers. Every sample gave at least 2.5 million paired-end reads containing CDR3. TCRdb passed the 5' RACE reads through MiXCR, listing each CDR3 protein once. The sample yields 500,000 to 550,000 distinct CDR3 sequences, around 24% seen once. This record comes from a study of blood T cells in healthy people across ages. Study outcomes and limitations: Naive and antigen-experienced cells could not be conclusively compared, given unsorted PBMCs.

This same sample was also part of a study on T cells of mothers and their children.

This receptor was taken from a boy between 5 and 17 years old in good health. The rearrangement joins TRBV5-1 to TRBJ2-1, with 12 positions matching TRBD2. Sequencing input: blood. Written as DNA, the CDR3 is TGCGCCAGCAGCCCCAGAGGACTAGCGGGGTCCAATGAGCAGTTCTTC. It encodes CASSPRGLAGSNEQFF.